The 25 T cell receptor beta chains listed next were all sequenced from one sample in a study of identifying expanded T cells in peripheral blood. The table came from immunoSEQ multiplex PCR; TCRdb's copy has only in-frame clones and leaves some out. The top ten hold about 5.5% of the sample, which has about 100,000 clones, 88% seen once. Sequencing was performed on blood. All receptors come from a person aged 18 to 75 in good health.

V usage is TRBV5-5 and J usage is TRBJ2-5; the D is unclear. V was shortened by 1 base and J by 5 bases, with 9 bases between the two germline ends. Germline CDR1 SGHKS, CDR2 YYEKEE (reference sequence). The CDR3 has 13 amino acids. This CDR3 reads CASSLMRSETQYF. The DNA of the CDR3 is TGTGCCAGCAGCTTGATGAGAAGCGAGACCCAGTACTTC.

This rearrangement joins TRBV7-9 to TRBJ2-7; D remains unclear. CDR1 SEHNR and CDR2 FQNEAQ come from the germline V gene (reference sequence). V was pared by 5 bases and J by 3 bases, with 5 bases between. This CDR3 has 11 amino acids. The CDR3 nucleotides read TGTGCCAGCAGCCGCTACTACGAGCAGTACTTC. The encoded protein is CASSRYYEQYF.

This clone was counted a few times. The V and J genes are TRBV4-1 and TRBJ2-1; 8 positions agree with TRBD2. Trimming at V came to 4 bases and at J to 6 bases, leaving 2 bases not matched to a gene. From germline, CDR1 is MGHRA and CDR2 YSYEKL. This CDR3 is 13 amino acids long. Here the CDR3 DNA reads TGCGCCAGCAGCCTGGGACTAGTCAATGAGCAGTTCTTC. It yields the protein CASSLGLVNEQFF.

V is TRBV5-1 and J is TRBJ2-1, with 7 nucleotides matching TRBD2. Germline V gene lookup returns CDR1 SGHRS and CDR2 YFSETQ. This CDR3 has 16 amino acids. Trimming removed 0 bases from V and 1 base from J; junction bases left unmatched: 4. CDR3 sequence: CASSLDGGGSYNEQFF. The CDR3 bases are TGCGCCAGCAGCTTGGACGGCGGGGGATCCTACAATGAGCAGTTCTTC.

This sequence joins TRBV7-9 and TRBJ2-5; possibly TRBD1 for D (6 bases). The CDR3 is 15 residues long. Deletions cut 4 bases from V and 2 bases from J, with 14 bases between. Germline CDR1 is SEHNR and CDR2 is FQNEAQ (reference sequence). CDR3 region: CASSSVGARQETQYF. The CDR3 DNA is TGTGCCAGCAGCTCGGTGGGGGCCAGACAAGAGACCCAGTACTTC.

The V and J genes are TRBV7-6 and TRBJ2-5; D ambiguous. Per germline, CDR1 SGHVS and CDR2 FNYEAQ. The CDR3 covers 12 residues. The V gene lost 5 bases and the J gene lost 3 bases, with 7 bases spanning the gap. DNA for the CDR3: TGTGCCAGCAGCCTTGCAAAAGAGACCCAGTACTTC. As protein: CASSLAKETQYF.

The gene calls are TRBV6-5 and TRBJ2-1; tentatively, D is TRBD1 (5 bases). Trimming stripped 5 bases from V and 5 bases from J, with 13 bases between. Per germline, CDR1 MNHEY and CDR2 SVGAGI. The CDR3 is made up of 14 amino acids. The CDR3 nucleotides read TGTGCCAGCAGTATGGGGCAGTACGACAATGAGCAGTTCTTC. Translating it yields CASSMGQYDNEQFF.

The CDR3 DNA is TGTGCCACCGCAGGACAGGGGGCCCGCGAGCAGTACTTC. As protein: CATAGQGAREQYF. V and J are TRBV2 and TRBJ2-7; 11 nucleotides align to TRBD1. Germline trimming cut 10 bases from V and 6 bases from J; bases unmatched to any gene: 8. The CDR3 has 13 residues. Germline V lookup: CDR1 SNHLY, CDR2 FYNNEI.

The chain recombines TRBV4-1 with TRBJ1-1; D remains ambiguous. The CDR3 has 15 residues. CDR1 and CDR2 from the germline V gene are MGHRA and YSYEKL. V shed 1 base and J shed 0 bases, with 9 bases lying between them. Here the CDR3 DNA reads TGCGCCAGCAGCCAAGCTGCCCAGATGAACACTGAAGCTTTCTTT. It translates to CASSQAAQMNTEAFF.

This clone has a single count. This chain uses TRBV7-9 with TRBJ2-1; D may be TRBD1 or TRBD2 (5 bases each). Trimming stripped 5 bases from V and 5 bases from J, with 13 bases between. CDR1 and CDR2 (germline): SEHNR, FQNEAQ (reference sequence). The CDR3 covers 14 residues. The CDR3 reads CASSVRDLDNEQFF. The CDR3 bases are TGTGCCAGCAGCGTCCGGGACCTCGACAATGAGCAGTTCTTC.

This clone has more than one count but fewer than ten. This chain links TRBV7-2 with TRBJ1-5; D might be TRBD1 (5 bases). V was pared by 2 bases and J by 0 bases, with 8 bases between. The CDR3 consists of 15 residues. The germline gives CDR1 SGHTA, CDR2 FQGNSA. As DNA, the CDR3 is TGTGCCAGCAGCTTAAGCAGGGATAGCAATCAGCCCCAGCATTTT. Its protein product is CASSLSRDSNQPQHF.

The V call is TRBV5-5, the J call TRBJ2-2; the D is unclear. The germline V gene has CDR1 SGHKS and CDR2 YYEKEE (reference sequence). The V end was cut by 4 bases, the J end by 4 bases, with 14 bases between. This CDR3 spans 15 amino acids. The CDR3 coding sequence is TGTGCCAGCAGCACGACCGGCAGGCCCACCGGGGAGCTGTTTTTT. Amino acids: CASSTTGRPTGELFF.

The J gene is TRBJ1-1, the V gene TRBV29-1; D possibly corresponds to TRBD1 (6 bases). V was cut by 6 bases and J by 0 bases, with 20 bases left in between. The CDR3 loop spans 16 amino acids. CDR1 SQVTM and CDR2 ANQGSEA come from the germline V gene. This CDR3 is CSVGPPTGQVNTEAFF. Written as DNA, the CDR3 is TGCAGCGTAGGTCCCCCCACGGGACAAGTGAACACTGAAGCTTTCTTT.

This clone was seen just once. The V gene is TRBV7-8, the J gene TRBJ2-3; D is undetermined. Trimming cost V 2 bases and J 2 bases, with 8 bases left between them. The CDR3 has 14 residues. In germline, CDR1 is SGHVS, CDR2 FQNEAQ. CDR3: CASSLRTATDTQYF. CDR3 DNA: TGTGCCAGCAGCTTAAGAACAGCCACAGATACGCAGTATTTT. The whole variable domain, filled in from reference TRBV7-8 and TRBJ2-3, reads GAGVSQSPRYKVAKRGQDVALRCDPISGHVSLFWYQQALGQGPEFLTYFQNEAQLDKSGLPSDRFFAERPEGSVSTLKIQRTQQEDSAVYLCASSLRTATDTQYFGPGTRLTVL.

V usage is TRBV15 and J usage is TRBJ2-1; TRBD2 matches at 12 bases. The CDR3 spans 17 residues. The germline gives CDR1 LNHNV, CDR2 YYDKDF (reference sequence). The V gene end was trimmed by 1 base and the J gene end by 4 bases; junction bases not matched to a gene: 5. The CDR3 here is CATSRGSGTSGYNEQFF. The CDR3 bases are TGTGCCACCAGCAGAGGGAGCGGGACTAGCGGGTACAATGAGCAGTTCTTC.

The rearrangement links TRBV19 to TRBJ2-3; 11 bases are shared with TRBD2. Germline V gene sequence: CDR1 LNHDA, CDR2 SQIVND (reference sequence). The CDR3 totals 16 residues. V shed 3 bases, J shed 7 bases, and the junction held 9 bases outside the gene matches. Here the CDR3 reads CASSIPGSGRGNTQYF. DNA of the CDR3: TGTGCCAGTAGTATCCCCGGTAGCGGGAGGGGAAATACGCAGTATTTT. Full variable domain (rest looked up from reference TRBV19 and TRBJ2-3): DGGITQSPKYLFRKEGQNVTLSCEQNLNHDAMYWYRQDPGQGLRLIYYSQIVNDFQKGDIAEGYSVSREKKESFPLTVTSAQKNPTAFYLCASSIPGSGRGNTQYFGPGTRLTVL.

This sequence joins TRBV7-9 and TRBJ1-4, with D unresolved. CDR3 length: 16 amino acids. Trimming took 1 base from V and 3 from J, leaving 12 bases between them. Germline lookup yields CDR1 SEHNR and CDR2 FQNEAQ (reference sequence). Written as DNA, the CDR3 is TGTGCCAGCAGCTTAGGTAGTCGAGAGGCTAATGAAAAACTGTTTTTT. It yields the protein CASSLGSREANEKLFF.

The chain combines TRBV5-1 with TRBJ1-2, with no clear D. Trimming removed 0 bases from V and 4 bases from J, with 13 bases in between. This CDR3 comprises 15 residues. CDR1 is SGHRS and CDR2 is YFSETQ in the germline V gene. CDR3 amino acids: CASSLGGQAGYGYTF. DNA for the CDR3: TGCGCCAGCAGCTTGGGCGGGCAGGCGGGCTATGGCTACACCTTC.

In DNA form, the CDR3 reads TGCGCCAGCAGCTTGGACAGGGAGGATTCACCCCTCCACTTT. Translating gives CASSLDREDSPLHF. The V and J genes are TRBV5-1 and TRBJ1-6, with D possibly TRBD1 on 6 matching bases. V was clipped by 0 bases and J by 8 bases, with 9 bases between them. Germline CDR1 reads SGHRS; CDR2 reads YFSETQ. CDR3 length equals 14 residues.

This rearrangement joins TRBV2 to TRBJ1-4; TRBD1 matches 7 bases. The V gene end was trimmed by 7 bases and the J gene end by 6 bases; junction bases not matched to a gene: 8. This CDR3 is built from 14 residues. CDR1 is SNHLY and CDR2 is FYNNEI in the germline V gene. As DNA, the CDR3 is TGTGCCAGCACCCTCCGGACAGGAGATGAAAAACTGTTTTTT. Translating gives CASTLRTGDEKLFF. The complete variable domain, with remaining parts taken from reference TRBV2 and TRBJ1-4, reads EPEVTQTPSHQVTQMGQEVILRCVPISNHLYFYWYRQILGQKVEFLVSFYNNEISEKSEIFDDQFSVERPDGSNFTLKIRSTKLEDSAMYFCASTLRTGDEKLFFGSGTQLSVL.

V usage is TRBV2 and J usage is TRBJ2-1; 12 bases line up with TRBD2. The CDR3 extends over 18 amino acids. V shed 7 bases, J shed 1 base, and the junction held 11 bases outside the gene matches. The V gene's germline CDR1 is SNHLY and CDR2 FYNNEI. In DNA form, the CDR3 reads TGTGCCAGCATTAACCTAGCGGGAGGGCCAAAGTCCTACAATGAGCAGTTCTTC. The encoded protein is CASINLAGGPKSYNEQFF.

This chain connects TRBV19 to TRBJ2-2, with 9 bases matching TRBD1. The CDR3 is 18 amino acids. Losses at the gene ends were 6 bases for V and 0 bases for J; bases not matched to a gene: 11. Germline V lookup: CDR1 LNHDA, CDR2 SQIVND (reference sequence). CDR3 amino acids: CASSNPWGQGPNTGELFF. CDR3 coding DNA: TGTGCCAGTAGCAACCCGTGGGGACAGGGACCGAACACCGGGGAGCTGTTTTTT.

J is TRBJ1-1 and V is TRBV19, with a possible D match to TRBD1 (6 bases). Germline values: CDR1 LNHDA, CDR2 SQIVND (reference sequence). The CDR3 sequence is 14 residues long. Deletions cut 6 bases from V and 1 base from J, with 12 bases between. CDR3 loop: CASRWGARNTEAFF. The CDR3 DNA sequence: TGTGCCAGTAGGTGGGGGGCTCGGAACACTGAAGCTTTCTTT.

V usage is TRBV6-6 and J usage is TRBJ1-1; TRBD1 is a possible D gene (6 bases). Trimming left V 6 bases short and J 1 base short, with 9 bases between. CDR3 size: 13 residues. The germline gives CDR1 MNHNY, CDR2 SVGAGI (reference sequence). The CDR3 DNA reads TGTGCCAGCAGACTGACAGGGAACACTGAAGCTTTCTTT. Protein product: CASRLTGNTEAFF.

This clone has a handful of counts. The chain links TRBV5-1 to TRBJ1-1, with 8 nucleotides matching TRBD1. Germline loops: CDR1 SGHRS, CDR2 YFSETQ. With 4 bases clipped from V and 2 bases from J, the junction kept 4 bases outside the gene matches. There are 14 residues in the CDR3. The CDR3 sequence is CASSAQGANTEAFF. The CDR3 DNA sequence: TGCGCCAGCAGCGCCCAGGGGGCCAACACTGAAGCTTTCTTT. Supplemented by reference TRBV5-1 and TRBJ1-1, the full variable domain reads KAGVTQTPRYLIKTRGQQVTLSCSPISGHRSVSWYQQTPGQGLQFLFEYFSETQRNKGNFPGRFSGRQFSNSRSEMNVSTLELGDSALYLCASSAQGANTEAFFGQGTRLTVV.